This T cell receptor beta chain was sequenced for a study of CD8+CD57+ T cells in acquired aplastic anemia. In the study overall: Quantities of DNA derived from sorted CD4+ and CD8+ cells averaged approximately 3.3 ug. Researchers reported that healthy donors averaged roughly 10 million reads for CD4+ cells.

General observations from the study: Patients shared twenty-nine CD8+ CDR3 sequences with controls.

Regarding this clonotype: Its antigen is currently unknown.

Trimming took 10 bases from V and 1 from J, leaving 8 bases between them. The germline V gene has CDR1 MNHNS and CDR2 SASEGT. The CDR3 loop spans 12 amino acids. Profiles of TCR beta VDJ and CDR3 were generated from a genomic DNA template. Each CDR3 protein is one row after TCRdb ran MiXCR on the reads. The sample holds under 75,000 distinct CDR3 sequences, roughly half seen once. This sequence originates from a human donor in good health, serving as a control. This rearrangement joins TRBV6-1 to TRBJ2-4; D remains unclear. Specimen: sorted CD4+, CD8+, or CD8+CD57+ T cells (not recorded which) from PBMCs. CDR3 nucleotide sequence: TGTGCCACCTGGATCGCCAAAAACATTCAGTACTTC. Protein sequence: CATWIAKNIQYF.